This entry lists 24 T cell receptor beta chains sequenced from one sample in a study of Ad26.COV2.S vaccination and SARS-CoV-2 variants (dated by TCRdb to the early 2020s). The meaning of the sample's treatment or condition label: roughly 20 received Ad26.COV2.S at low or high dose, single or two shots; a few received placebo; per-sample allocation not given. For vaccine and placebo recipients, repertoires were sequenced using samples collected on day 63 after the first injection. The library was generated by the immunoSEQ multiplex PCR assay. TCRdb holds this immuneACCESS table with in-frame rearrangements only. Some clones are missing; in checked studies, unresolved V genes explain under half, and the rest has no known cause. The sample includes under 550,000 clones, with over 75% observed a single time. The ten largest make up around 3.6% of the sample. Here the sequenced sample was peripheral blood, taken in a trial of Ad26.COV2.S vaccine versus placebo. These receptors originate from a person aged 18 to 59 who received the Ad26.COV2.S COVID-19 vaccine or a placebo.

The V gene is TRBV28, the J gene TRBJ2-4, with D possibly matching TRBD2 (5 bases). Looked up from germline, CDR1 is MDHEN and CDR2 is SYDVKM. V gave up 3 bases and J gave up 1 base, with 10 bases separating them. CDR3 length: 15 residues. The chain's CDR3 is CASSFYRGAKNIQYF. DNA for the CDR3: TGTGCCAGCAGTTTCTATCGAGGGGCCAAAAACATTCAGTACTTC. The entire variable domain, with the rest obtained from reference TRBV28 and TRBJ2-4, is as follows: DVKVTQSSRYLVKRTGEKVFLECVQDMDHENMFWYRQDPGLGLRLIYFSYDVKMKEKGDIPEGYSVSREKKERFSLILESASTNQTSMYLCASSFYRGAKNIQYFGAGTRLSVL.

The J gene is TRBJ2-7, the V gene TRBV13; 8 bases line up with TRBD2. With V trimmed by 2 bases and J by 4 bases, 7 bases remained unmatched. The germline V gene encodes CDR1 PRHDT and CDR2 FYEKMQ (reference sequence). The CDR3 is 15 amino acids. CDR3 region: CASSLTVGGAYEQYF. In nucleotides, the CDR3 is TGTGCCAGCAGCTTAACTGTCGGGGGGGCATACGAGCAGTACTTC.

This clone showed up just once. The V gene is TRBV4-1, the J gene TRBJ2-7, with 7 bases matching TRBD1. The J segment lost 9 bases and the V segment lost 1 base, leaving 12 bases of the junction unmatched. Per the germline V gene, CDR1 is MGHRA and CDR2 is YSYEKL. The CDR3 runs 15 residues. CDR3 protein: CASSQAERWRQGQYF. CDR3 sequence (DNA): TGCGCCAGCAGCCAAGCTGAACGGTGGAGACAGGGGCAGTACTTC.

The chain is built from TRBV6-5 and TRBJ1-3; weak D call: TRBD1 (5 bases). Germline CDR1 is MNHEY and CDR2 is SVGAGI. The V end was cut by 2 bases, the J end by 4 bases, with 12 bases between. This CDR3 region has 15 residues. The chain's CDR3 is CASSYRPRDGNTIYF. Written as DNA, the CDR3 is TGTGCCAGCAGTTACCGACCGAGGGACGGAAACACCATATATTTT.

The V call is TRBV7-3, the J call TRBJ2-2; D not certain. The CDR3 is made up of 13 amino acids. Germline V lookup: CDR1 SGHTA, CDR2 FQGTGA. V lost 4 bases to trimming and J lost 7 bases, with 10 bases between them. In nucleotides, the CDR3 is TGTGCCAGCAGCTCGTCCCCGAGCGGGGAGCTGTTTTTT. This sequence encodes CASSSSPSGELFF.

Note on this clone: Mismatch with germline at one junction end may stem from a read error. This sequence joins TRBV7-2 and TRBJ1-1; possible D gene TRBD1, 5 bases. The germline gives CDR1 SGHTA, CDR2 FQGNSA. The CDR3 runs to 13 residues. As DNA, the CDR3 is TGTGCCAGCAGCTTAGGGCCGGACAAACCTGAACTCTTT. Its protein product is CASSLGPDKPELF.

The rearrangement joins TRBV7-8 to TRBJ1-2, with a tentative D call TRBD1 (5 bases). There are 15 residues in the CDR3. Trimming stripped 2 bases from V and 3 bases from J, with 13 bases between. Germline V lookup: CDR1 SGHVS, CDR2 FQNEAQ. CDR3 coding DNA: TGTGCCAGCAGCTTATCGACAGTCTCGTACTATGGCTACACCTTC. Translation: CASSLSTVSYYGYTF.

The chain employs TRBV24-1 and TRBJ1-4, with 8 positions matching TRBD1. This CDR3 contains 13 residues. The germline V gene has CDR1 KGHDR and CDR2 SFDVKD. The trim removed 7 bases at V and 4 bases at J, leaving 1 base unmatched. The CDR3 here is CATRGQDNEKLFF. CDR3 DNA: TGTGCCACCAGGGGACAGGATAATGAAAAACTGTTTTTT.

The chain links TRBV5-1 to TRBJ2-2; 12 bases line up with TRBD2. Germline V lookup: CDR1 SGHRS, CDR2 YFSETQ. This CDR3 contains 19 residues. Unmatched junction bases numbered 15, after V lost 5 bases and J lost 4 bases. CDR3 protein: CASSFYPRTSGAITGELFF. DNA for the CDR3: TGCGCCAGCAGTTTTTACCCCAGGACTAGCGGGGCCATCACCGGGGAGCTGTTTTTT. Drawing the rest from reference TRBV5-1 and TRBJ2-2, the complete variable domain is KAGVTQTPRYLIKTRGQQVTLSCSPISGHRSVSWYQQTPGQGLQFLFEYFSETQRNKGNFPGRFSGRQFSNSRSEMNVSTLELGDSALYLCASSFYPRTSGAITGELFFGEGSRLTVL.

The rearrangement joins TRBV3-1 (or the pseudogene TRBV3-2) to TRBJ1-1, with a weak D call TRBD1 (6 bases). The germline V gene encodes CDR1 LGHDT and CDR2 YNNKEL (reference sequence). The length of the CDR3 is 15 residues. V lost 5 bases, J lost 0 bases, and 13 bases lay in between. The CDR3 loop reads CASSYRVTMNTEAFF. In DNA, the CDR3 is TGTGCCAGCAGCTACAGGGTTACTATGAACACTGAAGCTTTCTTT.

Written as DNA, the CDR3 is TGTGCCAGTAGTAAAACAAGAAATCAGCCCCAGCATTTT. Residues: CASSKTRNQPQHF. The rearrangement links TRBV19 to TRBJ1-5; D is unclear. V lost 4 bases and J 4 bases, leaving 8 bases between the germline ends. Germline V gives CDR1 LNHDA, CDR2 SQIVND (reference sequence). There are 13 residues in the CDR3.

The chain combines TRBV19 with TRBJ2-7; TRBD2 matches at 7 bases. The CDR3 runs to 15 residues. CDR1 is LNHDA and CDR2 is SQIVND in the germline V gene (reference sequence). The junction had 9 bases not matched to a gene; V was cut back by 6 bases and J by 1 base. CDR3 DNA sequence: TGTGCCAGTAGGTCGGGCGGGGGTCCATCCTACGAGCAGTACTTC. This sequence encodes CASRSGGGPSYEQYF.

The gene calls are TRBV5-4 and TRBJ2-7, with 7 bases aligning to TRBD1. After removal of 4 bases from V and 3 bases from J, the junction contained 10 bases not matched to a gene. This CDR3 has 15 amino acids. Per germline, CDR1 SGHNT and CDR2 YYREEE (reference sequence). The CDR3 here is CASSLPGTAFYEQYF. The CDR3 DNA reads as TGTGCCAGCAGCCTCCCCGGGACAGCATTCTACGAGCAGTACTTC. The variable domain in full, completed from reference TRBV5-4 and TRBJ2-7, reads ETGVTQSPTHLIKTRGQQVTLRCSSQSGHNTVSWYQQALGQGPQFIFQYYREEENGRGNFPPRFSGLQFPNYSSELNVNALELDDSALYLCASSLPGTAFYEQYFGPGTRLTVT.

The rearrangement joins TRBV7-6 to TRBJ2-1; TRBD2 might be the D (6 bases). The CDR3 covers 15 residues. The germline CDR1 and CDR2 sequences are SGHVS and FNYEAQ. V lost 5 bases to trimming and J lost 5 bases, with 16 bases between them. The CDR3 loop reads CASSLAGSYNNEQFF. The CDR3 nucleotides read TGTGCCAGCAGCCTCGCGGGGTCCTACAACAATGAGCAGTTCTTC.

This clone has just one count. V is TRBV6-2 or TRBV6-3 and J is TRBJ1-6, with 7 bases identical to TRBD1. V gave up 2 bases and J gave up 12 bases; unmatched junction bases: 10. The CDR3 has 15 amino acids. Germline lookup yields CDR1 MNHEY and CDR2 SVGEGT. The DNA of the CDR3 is TGTGCCAGCAGTTACCCGACAGGGCCGTTTAGACCCCTCCACTTT. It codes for CASSYPTGPFRPLHF.

As DNA, the CDR3 is TGTGCCAGCAGAGAAACATTACCTGAGCAGTTCTTC. It is translated as CASRETLPEQFF. This sequence joins TRBV2 and TRBJ2-1; D unclear. The CDR3 spans 12 residues. The germline V and J ends were trimmed by 6 bases and 9 bases, with 12 bases remaining between them. Germline lookup yields CDR1 SNHLY and CDR2 FYNNEI.

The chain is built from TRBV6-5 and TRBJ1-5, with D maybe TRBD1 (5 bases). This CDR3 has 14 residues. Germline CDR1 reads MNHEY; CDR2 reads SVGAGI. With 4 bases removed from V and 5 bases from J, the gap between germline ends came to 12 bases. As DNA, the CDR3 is TGTGCCAGCAGTTCCGGGACGGAGGATCAGCCCCAGCATTTT. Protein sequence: CASSSGTEDQPQHF.

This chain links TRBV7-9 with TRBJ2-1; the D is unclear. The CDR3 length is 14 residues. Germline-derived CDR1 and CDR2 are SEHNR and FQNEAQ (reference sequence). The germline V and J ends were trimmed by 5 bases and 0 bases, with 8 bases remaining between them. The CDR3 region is CASSQQSSYNEQFF. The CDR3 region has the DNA TGTGCCAGCAGCCAACAGAGCTCCTACAATGAGCAGTTCTTC.

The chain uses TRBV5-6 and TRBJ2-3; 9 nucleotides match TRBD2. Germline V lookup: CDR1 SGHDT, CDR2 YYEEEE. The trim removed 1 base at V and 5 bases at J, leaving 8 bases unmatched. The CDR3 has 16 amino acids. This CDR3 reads CASSLLAGGHIDTQYF. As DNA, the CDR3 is TGTGCCAGCAGCTTGCTTGCGGGGGGGCATATAGATACGCAGTATTTT.

CDR3 protein: CASSDGPDTQYF. For the CDR3, the DNA is TGTGCCAGCAGCGATGGGCCGGATACGCAGTATTTT. The chain combines TRBV7-6 with TRBJ2-3; D not resolved. Trimming stripped 5 bases from V and 6 bases from J, with 9 bases between. Germline values: CDR1 SGHVS, CDR2 FNYEAQ. The CDR3 runs 12 residues.

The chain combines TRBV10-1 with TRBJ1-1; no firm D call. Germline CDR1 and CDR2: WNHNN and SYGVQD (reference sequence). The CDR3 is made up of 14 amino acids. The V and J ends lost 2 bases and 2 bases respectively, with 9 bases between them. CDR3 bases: TGCGCCAGCAGTGAGACGGCAGACAACACTGAAGCTTTCTTT. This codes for CASSETADNTEAFF.

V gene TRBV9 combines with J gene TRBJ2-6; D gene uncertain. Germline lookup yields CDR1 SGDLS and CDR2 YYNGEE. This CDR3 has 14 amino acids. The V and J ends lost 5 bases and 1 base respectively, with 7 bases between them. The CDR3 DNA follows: TGTGCCAGCAGGGCCGCGTCTGGGGCCAACGTCCTGACTTTC. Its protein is CASRAASGANVLTF.

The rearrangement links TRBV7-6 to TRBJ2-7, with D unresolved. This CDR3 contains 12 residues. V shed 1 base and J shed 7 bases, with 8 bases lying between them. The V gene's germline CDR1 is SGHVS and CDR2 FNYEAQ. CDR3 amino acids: CASSLGVGEQYF. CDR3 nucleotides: TGTGCCAGCAGCTTAGGGGTCGGGGAGCAGTACTTC.

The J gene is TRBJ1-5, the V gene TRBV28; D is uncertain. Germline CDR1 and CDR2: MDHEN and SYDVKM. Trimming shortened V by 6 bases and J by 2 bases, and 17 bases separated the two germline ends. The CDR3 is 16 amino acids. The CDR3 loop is CASRKLGIGGNQPQHF. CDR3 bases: TGTGCCAGCAGGAAATTGGGGATCGGGGGCAATCAGCCCCAGCATTTT.